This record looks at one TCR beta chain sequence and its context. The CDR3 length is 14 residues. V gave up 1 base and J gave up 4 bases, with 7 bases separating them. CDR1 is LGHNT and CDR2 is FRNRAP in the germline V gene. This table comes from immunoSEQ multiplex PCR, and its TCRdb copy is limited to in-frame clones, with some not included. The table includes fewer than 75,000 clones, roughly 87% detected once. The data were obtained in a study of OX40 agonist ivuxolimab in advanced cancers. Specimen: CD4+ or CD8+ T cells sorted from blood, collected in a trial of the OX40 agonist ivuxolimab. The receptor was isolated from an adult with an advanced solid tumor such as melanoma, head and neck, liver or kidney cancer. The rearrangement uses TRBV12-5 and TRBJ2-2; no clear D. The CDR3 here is CASGLGHITGELFF. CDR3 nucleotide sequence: TGTGCTAGTGGTTTGGGTCATATCACCGGGGAGCTGTTTTTT.